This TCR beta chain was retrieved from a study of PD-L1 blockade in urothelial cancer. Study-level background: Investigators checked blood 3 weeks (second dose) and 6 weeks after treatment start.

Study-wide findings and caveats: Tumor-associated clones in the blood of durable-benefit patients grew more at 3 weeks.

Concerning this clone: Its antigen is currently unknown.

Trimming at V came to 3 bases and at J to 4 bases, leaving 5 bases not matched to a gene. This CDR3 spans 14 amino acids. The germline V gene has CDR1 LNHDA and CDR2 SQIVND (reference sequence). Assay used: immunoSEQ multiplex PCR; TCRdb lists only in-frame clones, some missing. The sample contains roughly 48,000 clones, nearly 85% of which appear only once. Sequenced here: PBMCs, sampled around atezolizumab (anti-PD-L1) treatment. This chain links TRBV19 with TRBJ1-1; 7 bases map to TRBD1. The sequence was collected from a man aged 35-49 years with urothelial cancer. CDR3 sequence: CASSIDREATEAFF. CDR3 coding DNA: TGTGCCAGTAGTATCGACAGGGAGGCCACTGAAGCTTTCTTT.